This T cell receptor (beta chain) was captured in a study of shared clonotypes between healthy human individuals (dated by TCRdb to 2020 to 2022). Study-level background: The cohort included three men and a couple of women between 18 and 49 years of age. For each donor, CD4 naive and CD4 memory were each run on three plates, CD8 naive on two plates, and CD8 memory on one plate. The study deeply sequenced blood TCR repertoires of about five healthy adults to estimate repertoire size and the extent of clonotype sharing between individuals. Different laboratories and diverse techniques were used to prepare libraries and sequence TCR repertoires, to increase sequencing depth and limit assay-specific biases. Each donor's leukapheresis produced roughly between about 0.85 and 10 billion PBMCs.

Donors were healthy HIV-negative adults with no recently reported acute infections or vaccinations. All donors were Caucasian adults living in Nashville, Tennessee, USA. CD4+ T cells were enriched by magnetic negative selection; naive cells were then positively selected on CD45RA, and the negative fraction formed the memory subset. After blood collection by leukapheresis, PBMCs were isolated using Ficoll-Histopaque density gradient centrifugation and then cryopreserved in the vapor phase of liquid nitrogen. Analytical flow cytometry was used to check the purity and quantity of each magnetically sorted T cell population. Genomic DNA was isolated from each sorted fraction and quantified by UV absorbance on a Nanodrop 2000c. TCR CDR3 regions were amplified from genomic DNA by multiplex PCR using the deep immunoSEQ assay. Extracted genomic DNA from each cell subset was spread evenly across all wells of several immunoSEQ 96-well plates, with each plate serving as a replicate. For sorted subsets, each replicate PCR was loaded with 200 ng genomic DNA, equivalent to about 30,000 T cell genomes. Purified libraries were quantified with a Qubit 3.0 fluorometer, sized on a Bioanalyzer 2100, and re-quantified with the KAPA Library Quantification kit. A separate single-read 150-cycle Illumina NextSeq 550 flow cell was used to sequence each immunoSEQ 96-well plate. Per the source publication's procedure: Because only junctional sequences without quality scores were contained in the immunoSEQ output, filtering matching that applied to full-length reads could not be performed. To assign V/J genes and CDR3, sequences were annotated against IMGT germline references using PyIR, a Python wrapper for IgBLAST v1.9. Reads were removed for weak V/J assignments (E-value above 1e-6), missing CDR3, stop codons, out-of-frame junctions, or ambiguous translated residues. A V3J clonotype was defined by an identical inferred V gene, J gene, and CDR3 amino acid sequence. The percentage overlap between two repertoires was calculated by dividing the number of shared unique clonotypes by the size of the smaller repertoire. RTK rarefaction, the Chao1 estimator, and Recon v2.1 estimates of unobserved clonotypes were used to assess repertoire richness. Generation probabilities for all TCRbeta clonotypes obtained by the gDNA method from four donors were computed using OLGA. As stored in TCRdb, this immuneACCESS dataset retains in-frame rearrangements with V and J assigned. A fraction of the clones does not appear; measured against another copy, unresolved V genes explain less than half of the discrepancy, and the remainder lacks a known reason. V, J and clone size reflect that table, while D and trimming were determined from the DNA. The sample yields approximately 2.5 million clones; more than 80% were counted once. In total, the top ten clones hold roughly 0.15% of the sample.

General study outcomes and caveats: Across a handful of donors, approximately 4.9% of naive CD4, roughly 3.5% of naive CD8, 2.3% of memory CD4, and approximately 0.4% of memory CD8 clonotypes were shared. Compared with non-shared clonotypes, clonotypes shared by all four sorted-subset donors had higher generation probabilities. Based on pairwise subsampling, the degree of clonotype sharing among donors was expected to be affected by sequencing depth. Rarefaction of sorted-subset datasets indicated incomplete sequencing despite the large sequencing depth. Sampling was limited to blood, and TCR repertoires in tissue likely differ from TCR repertoires in blood. Estimated clonotype richness was generally larger for naive than for memory subsets. The genetic and exposure-history diversity represented was limited by the small number of donors.

As regards this clone: Its recognized antigen is unknown. One base away there is no much larger clone; base qualities are not given.

The CDR3 spans 14 residues, from the cysteine through the phenylalanine. Solely the CDR3 DNA is kept, with 42 bases framed from the first base. Sequences KGHSH (CDR1) and LQKENI (CDR2) are obtained from the germline V gene. A distance of 16 bases separates the germline ends of V and J, which lose 6 bases and 7 bases respectively. The sequenced sample consisted of naive CD4+ T cells sorted from blood. The cell subset or site label on this specimen signifies: CD45RA+ positively selected. Rearrangement joined TRBV18 to TRBJ1-5, with the D gene too uncertain to name. The source of this sequence is a man aged 18 to 30 in good health. The nucleotides read TGTGCCAGCTCCCTCGGGAGGGAGGGACAGCCCCAGCATTTT. This gives the protein CASSLGREGQPQHF. Reference TRBV18 and TRBJ1-5 proteins supply the regions before and after the CDR3; the full variable domain is: NAGVMQNPRHLVRRRGQEARLRCSPMKGHSHVYWYRQLPEEGLKFMVYLQKENIIDESGMPKERFSAEFPKEGPSILRIQQVVRGDSAAYFCASSLGREGQPQHFGDGTRLSIL.